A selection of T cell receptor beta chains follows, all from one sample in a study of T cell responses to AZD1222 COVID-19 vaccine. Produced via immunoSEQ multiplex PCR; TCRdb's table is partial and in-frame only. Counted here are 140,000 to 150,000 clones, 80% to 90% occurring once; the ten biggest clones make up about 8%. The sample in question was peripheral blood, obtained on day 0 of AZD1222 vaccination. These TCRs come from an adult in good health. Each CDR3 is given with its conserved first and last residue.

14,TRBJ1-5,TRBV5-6,CASSLLRGDQPQHF
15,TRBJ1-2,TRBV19,CASSTRQGGIYGYTF
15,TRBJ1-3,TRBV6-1,CASSSPTASGNTIYF
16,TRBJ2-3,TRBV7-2,CASSQRRLGGPDTQYF
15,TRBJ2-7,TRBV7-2,CASSLLGDQGDEQYF
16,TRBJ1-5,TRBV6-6,CASSYSGTGGNQPQHF
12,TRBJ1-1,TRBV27,CASSGQAAEAFF
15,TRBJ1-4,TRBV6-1,CASSEGAELYEKLFF
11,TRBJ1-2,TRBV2,CASRQGDGYTF
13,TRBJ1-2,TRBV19,CASSGTSSGGYTF
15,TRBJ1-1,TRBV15,CATSVGPGVNTEAFF
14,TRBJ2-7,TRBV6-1,CASSEPSGFYEQYF
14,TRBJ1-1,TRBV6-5,CASNLLGGTTEAFF
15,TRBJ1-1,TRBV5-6,CASSSTGGANTEAFF
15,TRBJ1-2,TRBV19,CASSTIRDTDYGYTF
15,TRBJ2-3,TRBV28,CASSSIPDGPDTQYF
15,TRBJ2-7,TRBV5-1,CASSVNAGQMNEQYF
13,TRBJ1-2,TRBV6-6,CASYPGPSYGYTF
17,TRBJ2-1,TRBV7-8,CASSLLAGGPTKDEQFF
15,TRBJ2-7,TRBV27,CASSSLSGPTYEQYF
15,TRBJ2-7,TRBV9,CASSVGGGYNYEQYF
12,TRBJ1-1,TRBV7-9,CASPGPNTEAFF
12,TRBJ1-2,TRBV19,CASSTTADGYTF
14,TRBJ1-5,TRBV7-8,CASSLETGNQPQHF
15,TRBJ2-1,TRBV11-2,CASSLRDPGRNEQFF
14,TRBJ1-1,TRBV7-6,CASSLDFGNTEAFF
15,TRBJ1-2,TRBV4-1,CASSQGPDSYYGYTF
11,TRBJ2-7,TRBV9,CASGELGEQYF
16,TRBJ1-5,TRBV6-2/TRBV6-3,CASSSIGTASNQPQHF
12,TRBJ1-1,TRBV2,CASSEVQGLTFF
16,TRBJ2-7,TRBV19,CASSQLSGTGPYEQYF
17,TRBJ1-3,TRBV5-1,CASSLAGTLSSGNTIYF
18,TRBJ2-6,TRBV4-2,CASSQGWPSQGGANVLTF
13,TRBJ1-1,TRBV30,CAWTVASNTEAFF
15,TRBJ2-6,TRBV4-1,CASSSAGQGFYGLTF
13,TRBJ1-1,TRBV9,CASSAGGATEAFF
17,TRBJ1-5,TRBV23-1,CASSPNYRGHRNQPQHF
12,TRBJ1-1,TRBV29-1,CTQFGMNTEAFF
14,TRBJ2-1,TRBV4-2,CASSQAGGVDEQFF
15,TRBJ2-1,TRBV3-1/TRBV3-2,CASSPRDSLNNEQFF
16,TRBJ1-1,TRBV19,CASSIGGGGGSTEAFF
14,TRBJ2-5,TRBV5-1,CASSLAGVGETQYF
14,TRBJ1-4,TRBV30,CAWSGTGAGEKLFF
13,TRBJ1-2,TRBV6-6,CASHSEWDYGYTF
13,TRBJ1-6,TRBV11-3,CASSLDHDSPLHF
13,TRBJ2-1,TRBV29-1,CSVGGGNYNEQFF
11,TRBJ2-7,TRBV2,CASNEEGEQYF
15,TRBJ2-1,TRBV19,CASSRSGLSYNEQFF
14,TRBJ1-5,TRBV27,CASSTGGSNQPQHF
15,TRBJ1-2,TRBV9,CASSLQGGSNYGYTF
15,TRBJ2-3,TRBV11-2,CASSLGGGSTDTQYF
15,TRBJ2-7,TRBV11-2,CASSLPRGGPYEQYF
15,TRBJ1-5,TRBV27,CASSLSGTANQPQHF
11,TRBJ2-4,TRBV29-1,CSVRVENIQYF
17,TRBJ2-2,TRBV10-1,CASSALLAGEDTGELFF